These T cell receptor beta chains were read from a single sample in a study of blood T cell repertoires in COVID-19. The assay was immunoSEQ multiplex PCR, and TCRdb's table has in-frame clones only and misses some. The table records approximately 280,000 clones, approximately 86% of them present only once. Input material: PBMCs or T cells enriched from blood (not recorded which). Receptors originate from a woman under 30 who had recovered from COVID-19. Both conserved end residues are part of each CDR3. The D gene is left open where the match is weak. The size field is filled for only some rows; it gives once, few, many or a size class.

j_call	d_call	v_call	clone_size	cdr3_aa	cdr3_nt
TRBJ1-4	TRBD1	TRBV18	.	CASSYAGTGREKLFF	TGTGCCAGCTCATACGCCGGGACAGGGAGAGAAAAACTGTTTTTT
TRBJ1-2	.	TRBV24-1	few	CATSDNSQGSGYTF	TGTGCCACCAGTGATAATTCACAGGGCAGCGGCTACACCTTC
TRBJ2-7	.	TRBV11-3	once	CASSFLDSYEQYF	TGTGCCAGCAGCTTCTTAGATTCCTACGAGCAGTACTTC
TRBJ2-7	.	TRBV15	.	CATSRDPRGDGYEQYF	TGTGCCACCAGCAGAGACCCCCGGGGAGATGGCTACGAGCAGTACTTC
TRBJ2-7	.	TRBV27	.	CASSLSGAEQYF	TGTGCCAGCAGTTTATCAGGGGCCGAGCAGTACTTC
TRBJ1-1	.	TRBV5-4	.	CASSHPGDEYPSAEAFF	TGTGCCAGCAGCCATCCGGGAGACGAATACCCCTCAGCTGAAGCTTTCTTT
TRBJ1-1	TRBD1	TRBV6-4	.	CASSATGTTEAFF	TGTGCCAGCAGTGCGACAGGGACCACTGAAGCTTTCTTT
TRBJ2-1	.	TRBV12-3/TRBV12-4	.	CASMGLHNEQFF	TGTGCCAGCATGGGACTCCACAATGAGCAGTTCTTC
TRBJ1-5	TRBD1	TRBV7-8	.	CASSLALRGPGGQPQHF	TGTGCCAGCAGCTTAGCGCTCAGGGGGCCAGGGGGCCAGCCCCAGCATTTT
TRBJ1-2	.	TRBV2	few	CASRDPAPHTF	TGTGCCAGCCGGGATCCAGCCCCCCACACCTTC
TRBJ2-1	.	TRBV29-1	.	CSVDSENSYNEQFF	TGCAGCGTTGATAGCGAGAACTCCTACAATGAGCAGTTCTTC
TRBJ2-2	TRBD2	TRBV7-9	.	CASSSTSGRNTGELFF	TGTGCCAGCAGCTCCACTAGCGGGAGAAACACCGGGGAGCTGTTTTTT
TRBJ1-3	.	TRBV5-1	.	CASSLGWLRGAGNTIYF	TGCGCCAGCAGCTTGGGTTGGCTCCGGGGGGCCGGAAACACCATATATTTT
TRBJ2-3	.	TRBV27	.	CASSFLGPSSPDTQYF	TGTGCCAGCAGTTTCTTAGGACCTAGCTCCCCAGATACGCAGTATTTT
TRBJ2-2	TRBD1	TRBV28	.	CASRLGQGAIGELFF	TGTGCCAGCAGGCTGGGACAGGGGGCGATCGGGGAGCTGTTTTTT
TRBJ2-7	TRBD2	TRBV7-2	.	CASSPEGSGRTYEQYF	TGTGCCAGCAGCCCAGAGGGTAGCGGGAGGACCTACGAGCAGTACTTC
TRBJ2-3	.	TRBV7-2	.	CASSFSLVGTDTQYF	TGTGCCAGCAGCTTTTCCCTAGTCGGCACAGATACGCAGTATTTT
TRBJ1-4	TRBD1	TRBV25-1	.	CASTPPTGAGGTNEKLFF	TGTGCCAGCACCCCTCCCACAGGGGCAGGTGGGACTAATGAAAAACTGTTTTTT
TRBJ2-7	TRBD1	TRBV2	once	CASSEVRTGNHGVYF	TGTGCCAGCAGTGAAGTACGGACAGGGAATCATGGGGTGTACTTC
TRBJ1-4	TRBD1	TRBV5-4	.	CASSLWSGGNEKLFF	TGTGCCAGCAGCTTGTGGTCAGGGGGCAATGAAAAACTGTTTTTT
TRBJ2-1	.	TRBV11-2	.	CASSLEAGADEQFF	TGTGCCAGCAGCTTAGAGGCAGGGGCGGATGAGCAGTTCTTC
TRBJ2-2	.	TRBV29-1	.	CSVELGAGELFF	TGCAGCGTTGAACTCGGGGCCGGGGAGCTGTTTTTT
TRBJ2-7	.	TRBV7-2	.	CASSLRAGSYEQYF	TGTGCCAGCAGCTTAAGGGCGGGGTCCTACGAGCAGTACTTC
TRBJ2-5	.	TRBV6-2/TRBV6-3	.	CASSYPRQVQETQYF	TGTGCCAGCAGTTACCCAAGACAGGTCCAAGAGACCCAGTACTTC
TRBJ2-5	.	TRBV28	.	CASSATPGFRETQYF	TGTGCCAGCAGTGCTACCCCGGGTTTCCGGGAGACCCAGTACTTC
TRBJ1-5	TRBD1	TRBV9	.	CASSPSEGAAKPQHF	TGTGCCAGCAGCCCCTCTGAGGGGGCGGCGAAGCCCCAGCATTTT
TRBJ2-7	.	TRBV11-2	.	CASSLVAGPHEQYF	TGTGCCAGCAGCTTAGTGGCGGGTCCCCACGAGCAGTACTTC
TRBJ2-2	TRBD1	TRBV5-4	.	CASSSRFVTGKNTGELFF	TGTGCCAGCAGCTCAAGATTCGTGACAGGGAAGAACACCGGGGAGCTGTTTTTT
TRBJ1-1	.	TRBV4-1	.	CASSQMVQGIGTEAFF	TGCGCCAGCAGCCAGATGGTCCAGGGTATAGGCACTGAAGCTTTCTTT
TRBJ2-7	TRBD2	TRBV28	.	CASTRGGTSGYYEQYF	TGTGCCAGCACCCGAGGGGGGACTAGCGGTTACTACGAGCAGTACTTC
TRBJ2-1	.	TRBV10-2	.	CASSTGGADNEQFF	TGCGCCAGCAGCACAGGCGGCGCTGACAATGAGCAGTTCTTC
TRBJ1-5	.	TRBV24-1	.	CATSGYYYSNQPQHF	TGTGCCACCAGTGGATACTACTATAGCAATCAGCCCCAGCATTTT
TRBJ1-5	.	TRBV4-3	.	CASSQGPPVDSNQPQHF	TGCGCCAGCAGCCAGGGGCCGCCGGTCGATAGCAATCAGCCCCAGCATTTT
TRBJ2-7	.	TRBV4-1	.	CASSQEQGGDEQYF	TGCGCCAGCAGCCAAGAACAGGGGGGGGACGAGCAGTACTTC
TRBJ2-3	TRBD2	TRBV7-3	.	CASSLMRESDTQYF	TGTGCCAGCAGCTTAATGCGGGAGTCAGATACGCAGTATTTT
TRBJ2-6	.	TRBV5-5	.	CASSFGGAIGANVLTF	TGTGCCAGCAGCTTTGGGGGGGCGATTGGGGCCAACGTCCTGACTTTC
TRBJ2-3	TRBD2	TRBV11-3	.	CASSLDMFLAGGTDTQYF	TGTGCCAGCAGCTTAGATATGTTCCTAGCGGGGGGTACAGATACGCAGTATTTT
TRBJ2-7	TRBD2	TRBV2	.	CASGRWLAGSYEQYF	TGTGCCAGTGGAAGGTGGCTAGCGGGTTCCTACGAGCAGTACTTC
TRBJ2-7	TRBD1	TRBV7-9	.	CASSPFPGQGSKAYEQYF	TGTGCCAGCAGCCCTTTCCCGGGACAGGGATCAAAAGCCTACGAGCAGTACTTC
TRBJ2-7	.	TRBV6-2/TRBV6-3	.	CASSPRGEQYF	TGTGCCAGCAGTCCCCGCGGCGAGCAGTACTTC
TRBJ2-3	TRBD2	TRBV4-3	few	CASSQDAGLAGGEDTQYF	TGCGCCAGCAGCCAAGATGCGGGACTAGCGGGGGGGGAAGATACGCAGTATTTT
TRBJ1-1	.	TRBV5-4	.	CASSLARGVGTEAFF	TGTGCCAGCAGTTTGGCGCGGGGGGTCGGCACTGAAGCTTTCTTT